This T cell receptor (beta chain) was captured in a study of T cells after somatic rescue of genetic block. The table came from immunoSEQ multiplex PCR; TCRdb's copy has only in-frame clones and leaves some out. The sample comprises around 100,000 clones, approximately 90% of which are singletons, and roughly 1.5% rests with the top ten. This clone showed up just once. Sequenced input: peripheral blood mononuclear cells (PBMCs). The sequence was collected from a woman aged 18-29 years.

CDR3 protein: CASSVKGLNNEQFF. The CDR3 DNA reads as TGTGCCAGCAGCGTAAAGGGCCTCAACAATGAGCAGTTCTTC. The rearrangement uses TRBV9 and TRBJ2-1; D is undetermined. Looked up from germline, CDR1 is SGDLS and CDR2 is YYNGEE. The CDR3 runs 14 residues. V was shortened by 1 base and J by 5 bases, with 10 bases between the two germline ends.